The rows below give T cell receptor beta chains drawn from one sample of a study of T cells after yellow fever vaccination. Using its own MiXCR run on the 5' RACE reads, TCRdb lists one record per CDR3 protein. This sample has 500,000 to 650,000 distinct CDR3 sequences, with 9% to 15% found just once. This specimen consisted of PBMCs, obtained on the day of the yellow fever booster vaccination. The receptors originated from a young man who received the YFV17D yellow fever vaccine. The CDR3 runs from the conserved cysteine through the conserved F or W. A D gene is named only where the DNA matches it firmly. Some rows mark clone size as missing; the rest say once, few, many or name a class of expanded clone.

D gene	CDR3 length	clone size	V gene	J gene	CDR3 protein	CDR3 DNA
TRBD2	15	.	TRBV7-2	TRBJ2-3	CASSFGLALTDTQYF	TGTGCCAGCAGCTTTGGACTAGCGCTTACAGATACGCAGTATTTT
.	15	.	TRBV2	TRBJ2-2	CASITQSGISGELFF	TGTGCCAGCATTACGCAAAGTGGGATTTCCGGGGAGCTGTTTTTT
.	15	.	TRBV6-1	TRBJ2-7	CASTLPPQDSYEQYF	TGTGCCAGCACTCTCCCACCCCAGGACTCCTACGAGCAGTACTTC
TRBD2	16	few	TRBV19	TRBJ2-1	CASTLGAGGPYNEQFF	TGTGCCAGTACCCTGGGGGCGGGAGGGCCGTACAATGAGCAGTTCTTC
.	13	.	TRBV15	TRBJ2-2	CATGPWNTGELFF	TGTGCCACCGGGCCTTGGAACACCGGGGAGCTGTTTTTT
.	15	few	TRBV27	TRBJ2-7	CASSFGSRPSYEQYF	TGTGCCAGCAGTTTCGGAAGCAGACCTTCCTACGAGCAGTACTTC
.	11	.	TRBV30	TRBJ1-2	CAWSVLLETNF	TGTGCCTGGAGCGTTCTTCTGGAAACCAACTTC
.	14	few	TRBV10-1	TRBJ1-1	CASSESGHGTEAFF	TGCGCCAGCAGTGAGTCGGGACACGGGACTGAAGCTTTCTTT
TRBD2	15	few	TRBV7-2	TRBJ2-1	CASRSGLAGSNEQFF	TGTGCCAGCAGGTCGGGACTAGCGGGGAGCAATGAGCAGTTCTTC
TRBD1	13	few	TRBV3-1	TRBJ1-5	CASSQDRTGPQHF	TGTGCCAGCAGCCAAGATCGGACAGGGCCCCAGCATTTT
.	15	few	TRBV7-8	TRBJ2-7	CASSPSQGGRGEQYF	TGTGCCAGCAGCCCAAGCCAAGGGGGGCGTGGCGAGCAGTACTTC
.	15	.	TRBV5-1	TRBJ1-6	CASSLAGIMDSPLHF	TGCGCCAGCAGCTTAGCGGGCATCATGGATTCACCCCTCCACTTT
.	17	.	TRBV7-9	TRBJ2-7	CASSSPPWDTALDEQYF	TGTGCCAGCAGCTCACCTCCGTGGGACACAGCTTTGGACGAGCAGTACTTC
.	15	.	TRBV3-1	TRBJ2-7	CASSQDLGAPYEQYF	TGTGCCAGCAGCCAAGATCTTGGAGCCCCCTACGAGCAGTACTTC
.	17	few	TRBV7-8	TRBJ1-5	CASSLAVAGRGNQPQHF	TGTGCCAGCAGCTTAGCGGTAGCGGGCCGGGGCAATCAGCCCCAGCATTTT
.	15	few	TRBV5-1	TRBJ2-7	CASSRGPIMADEQYF	TGCGCCAGCAGCAGGGGCCCTATTATGGCTGACGAGCAGTACTTC
TRBD1	14	.	TRBV28	TRBJ2-3	CASMWTGLTDTQYF	TGTGCCAGCATGTGGACAGGGCTCACAGATACGCAGTATTTT
TRBD1	20	few	TRBV6-2/TRBV6-3	TRBJ2-2	CASSYSLQAAGQGDHGELFF	TGTGCCAGCAGTTACTCTCTCCAAGCCGCGGGACAGGGTGACCACGGGGAGCTGTTTTTT
.	15	few	TRBV7-2	TRBJ2-3	CASSLLGPSTDTQYF	TGTGCCAGCAGCCTACTTGGCCCTAGCACAGATACGCAGTATTTT
.	15	.	TRBV2	TRBJ2-5	CASSRGPASQETQYF	TGTGCCAGCAGTCGGGGTCCGGCCTCTCAAGAGACCCAGTACTTC
.	15	few	TRBV27	TRBJ1-4	CASSSSRTTNEKLFF	TGTGCCAGCAGTTCGTCCCGAACAACTAATGAAAAACTGTTTTTT
.	13	.	TRBV6-1	TRBJ1-5	CASSERREQPQHF	TGTGCCAGCAGTGAACGCAGGGAACAGCCCCAGCATTTT
.	14	.	TRBV4-3	TRBJ2-7	CASSQEGRWYEQYF	TGCGCCAGCAGCCAAGAGGGTAGATGGTACGAGCAGTACTTC
TRBD2	13	few	TRBV5-6	TRBJ2-5	CASSLEREGTQYF	TGTGCCAGCAGCTTGGAGCGGGAGGGGACCCAGTACTTC
.	15	few	TRBV27	TRBJ2-1	CASNSRVPLYNEQFF	TGTGCCAGCAACTCCCGGGTGCCCCTTTACAATGAGCAGTTCTTC
.	12	many	TRBV20-1	TRBJ2-1	CSARGPDNEQFF	TGCAGTGCTAGGGGCCCCGACAATGAGCAGTTCTTC
.	13	.	TRBV7-9	TRBJ2-3	CASSSVGTDTQYF	TGTGCCAGCAGTAGCGTCGGCACAGATACGCAGTATTTT
TRBD2	16	few	TRBV5-1	TRBJ2-1	CASSLAGTSGYVMWFF	TGCGCCAGCAGCTTGGCGGGGACTAGCGGGTATGTCATGTGGTTCTTC
.	14	.	TRBV7-2	TRBJ2-5	CASTKGVAQETQYF	TGTGCCAGCACCAAAGGGGTGGCCCAAGAGACCCAGTACTTC
.	15	few	TRBV4-2	TRBJ2-3	CASSQPGALTDTQYF	TGTGCCAGCAGCCAACCTGGGGCCCTCACAGATACGCAGTATTTT
.	15	few	TRBV1	TRBJ1-4	CTSSLRERTNEKLFF	TGCACCAGCAGCCTCCGAGAGAGGACTAATGAAAAACTGTTTTTT
TRBD1	15	few	TRBV20-1	TRBJ2-7	CSASADRDRNYEQYF	TGCAGTGCTAGTGCAGACAGGGACCGCAATTACGAGCAGTACTTC
.	13	many	TRBV6-5	TRBJ2-2	CASHRGFTGELFF	TGTGCCAGCCACCGGGGATTCACCGGGGAGCTGTTTTTT
TRBD2	19	.	TRBV7-6	TRBJ2-3	CASSLGGTSGRRSTDTQYF	TGTGCCAGCAGCTTAGGCGGGACTAGCGGGAGAAGGAGCACAGATACGCAGTATTTT
.	16	.	TRBV3-1	TRBJ1-6	CASSQERPGRGSPLHF	TGTGCCAGCAGCCAAGAACGACCTGGGAGGGGTTCACCCCTCCACTTT
TRBD2	16	many	TRBV9	TRBJ2-1	CASSPRTSGFYNEQFF	TGTGCCAGCAGCCCCCGGACTAGCGGATTTTACAATGAGCAGTTCTTC
TRBD2	18	many	TRBV25-1	TRBJ2-3	CASSGLTGTSGRGGTQYF	TGTGCCAGCAGTGGTTTAACAGGGACTAGCGGGAGAGGAGGTACGCAGTATTTT
.	17	.	TRBV7-8	TRBJ2-1	CASSFKVGPGAIYEQFF	TGTGCCAGCAGCTTTAAGGTCGGGCCTGGTGCAATTTATGAGCAGTTCTTC
.	15	.	TRBV29-1	TRBJ2-3	CSHLSNSPSTDTQYF	TGCAGCCATCTGTCGAACAGTCCTAGCACAGATACGCAGTATTTT
TRBD2	12	many	TRBV14	TRBJ2-3	CASSPGLATQYF	TGTGCCAGCAGCCCGGGACTAGCTACGCAGTATTTT
.	13	once	TRBV15	TRBJ2-7	CATSRAVAYEQYF	TGTGCCACCAGCAGAGCCGTGGCCTACGAGCAGTACTTC
TRBD2	14	.	TRBV7-9	TRBJ2-2	CASKTSADTGELFF	TGTGCCAGCAAAACTAGCGCGGACACCGGGGAGCTGTTTTTT
TRBD1	15	few	TRBV5-1	TRBJ2-7	CASSWGQGLPYEQYF	TGCGCCAGCAGCTGGGGACAGGGATTACCGTACGAGCAGTACTTC
.	15	.	TRBV3-1	TRBJ1-6	CASSQAAEKNSPLHF	TGTGCCAGCAGCCAAGCGGCAGAGAAAAATTCACCCCTCCACTTT
TRBD1	14	.	TRBV9	TRBJ2-3	CASGRTGGTDTQYF	TGTGCCAGCGGCCGGACAGGTGGCACAGATACGCAGTATTTT
TRBD1	14	.	TRBV9	TRBJ1-2	CASSVGQGVYGYTF	TGTGCCAGCAGCGTCGGACAGGGGGTTTATGGCTACACCTTC
TRBD1	15	.	TRBV19	TRBJ2-2	CASSIGSTGIGELFF	TGTGCCAGTAGTATAGGCTCGACAGGGATCGGGGAGCTGTTTTTT
TRBD2	18	.	TRBV7-8	TRBJ2-1	CASSSGLAGTGSYNEQFF	TGTGCCAGCAGCTCGGGACTAGCGGGAACCGGCTCCTACAATGAGCAGTTCTTC
.	16	few	TRBV15	TRBJ2-3	CATSRVEGGRTDTQYF	TGTGCCACCAGCAGAGTCGAGGGAGGACGCACAGATACGCAGTATTTT
.	16	.	TRBV23-1	TRBJ2-3	CASSHPRGRHTDTQYF	TGCGCCAGCAGTCACCCTAGGGGCAGACACACAGATACGCAGTATTTT
TRBD2	17	.	TRBV3-1	TRBJ2-1	CASSHGGGSVYYNEQFF	TGTGCCAGCAGCCATGGAGGCGGGAGTGTTTACTACAATGAGCAGTTCTTC
.	16	.	TRBV20-1	TRBJ2-3	CSADDGGGVSTDTQYF	TGCAGTGCGGACGACGGAGGCGGGGTGAGCACAGATACGCAGTATTTT
.	16	few	TRBV5-6	TRBJ2-2	CASSSLGGGNTGELFF	TGTGCCAGCAGCTCCCTGGGGGGGGGCAACACCGGGGAGCTGTTTTTT
.	13	many	TRBV5-5	TRBJ2-1	CASSFGPLNEQFF	TGTGCCAGCAGCTTTGGACCTCTCAATGAGCAGTTCTTC